The 6 T cell receptor delta chains given below trace back to one sample, sequenced in a study of γδ T cells in repeated Plasmodium falciparum infection. TCRdb re-identified clones in the multiplex PCR reads via CATT. Among 55,000 to 70,000 delta-chain clones listed, over 1.5% were seen once. Bulk repertoires came from Vgamma9/Vdelta2+ or Vdelta2-negative gammadelta T cells flow-sorted from PBMC. Material for sequencing was gamma-delta T cells from blood. These TCRs come from a pool of human donors (malaria-infected and uninfected, not separated).

This clone was counted at least ten times. A much bigger clone sits one base away, suggesting this may be a read error. The sample carries other DNA sequences with the same CDR3. The chain is built from TRDV3 and TRDJ1; D might be TRDD2 (7 bases). This CDR3 is 17 amino acids long. CDR1 is TVYSNPD and CDR2 is GDNSRS in the germline V gene (reference sequence). Deletions cut 4 bases from V and 2 bases from J, with 26 bases between. CDR3: CAWKAFLPGDQTDKLIF. The CDR3 DNA reads as TGTGCCTGGAAGGCCTTCCTGCCGGGGGACCAAACCGATAAACTCATCTTT.

Concerning this clone: A far larger clone is only one base removed, so a read error is likely. Within the sample, other DNA sequences also encode this same CDR3. The V gene was identified as TRDV1, while no J gene was called; the table's D call of TRDD3 was not tested on the DNA. Germline V gene sequence: CDR1 TSWWSYY, CDR2 QGS. The CDR3 is 22 amino acids. This CDR3 is CALGETFGSYEEAGGYADKLIF. CDR3 coding DNA: TGTGCTCTTGGGGAAACCTTTGGTTCCTACGAAGAGGCTGGGGGATACGCCGATAAGCTCATCTTT.

This clone appeared a few times. The amino acid sequence in TCRdb belongs to a much larger clone and departs from this DNA's translation at residue 14, likely a sequencing read error; the sequence shown is translated from the DNA. The rearrangement uses TRDV1 and TRDJ1, with TRDD3 matching over 8 bases. This CDR3 region has 20 residues. After removal of 4 bases from V and 0 bases from J, the junction contained 19 bases not matched to a gene. Looked up from germline, CDR1 is TSWWSYY and CDR2 is QGS. The DNA of the CDR3 is TGTGCTCTTGGGGGGATTCTCCTCCCGGGATACGCCTCCCACACCGATAAACTCATCTTT. Residues: CALGGILLPGYASHTDKLIF.

As concerns this clone: A far more abundant clone sits one base away, making this likely a read error. Other DNA sequences within the sample encode an identical CDR3. The rearrangement uses TRDV2 and TRDJ3, with 9 bases identical to TRDD3. Matching the DNA to germline supplied the J gene, which TCRdb does not give. CDR3 size: 19 residues. The V gene's germline CDR1 is GEAIGNYY and CDR2 EKD. The CDR3 nucleotides are TGTGCCTGTGACCGGGTGCTGGGGGATCTCTCCTGGGACACCCGGCAGATGTTTTTC. This sequence encodes CACDRVLGDLSWDTRQMFF.

Regarding this clone: This DNA translates differently at residue 5 from the TCRdb protein, which is that of a much larger clone; a read error is likely, and the protein shown is the DNA's own translation. V and J are TRDV3 and TRDJ1; 10 bases match TRDD3. CDR1 is TVYSNPD and CDR2 is GDNSRS in the germline V gene (reference sequence). V lost 2 bases to trimming and J lost 2 bases; unmatched junction nucleotides: 11. CDR3 size: 16 residues. In DNA form, the CDR3 reads TGTGCCTTTTTTATTACTCTACTGGGGGATACCGATAAACTCATCTTT. Translated: CAFFITLLGDTDKLIF.

This clone turned up a few times. A read error likely explains why the TCRdb protein, taken from a much larger clone, differs from this DNA's translation at residue 8; the protein shown is translated from the DNA. The chain is built from TRDV1 and TRDJ1; 12 bases match TRDD3. Germline CDR1 reads TSWWSYY; CDR2 reads QGS. CDR3 length: 22 residues. The J segment lost 2 bases and the V segment lost 0 bases, leaving 19 bases of the junction unmatched. The CDR3 here is CALGELQTLWRTGGYLTDKLIF. In DNA form, the CDR3 reads TGTGCTCTTGGGGAACTTCAGACCCTATGGAGAACTGGGGGATACCTTACCGATAAACTCATCTTT.